This T cell receptor (beta chain) appears in the sequencing data of a study of blood T cells in healthy people across ages. The second PCR ran about 6 to 12 cycles with a sample-barcoded 5' primer and J-beta primers. Every cDNA molecule bore a tag from a template-switch adaptor containing 12 random nucleotides. One entry per CDR3 protein results from TCRdb running MiXCR on the 5' RACE reads. In the table there are approximately 1,000,000 distinct CDR3 sequences, roughly two fifths of which are singletons. Germline CDR1 is SGHTA and CDR2 is FQGNSA. The CDR3 length is 15 residues. Between the trimmed V and J ends, which lost 5 bases and 13 bases, there was a span of 24 bases.

The TCR was taken from a man between 18 and 29 years old in good health. The rearrangement uses TRBV7-2 and TRBJ2-4; no clear D gene. The sequenced sample consisted of blood. CDR3 DNA sequence: TGTGCCAGCAGCCCGGCTCCTATTACTCCTGTGGGGCAGTACTTC. Amino acids: CASSPAPITPVGQYF.